This T cell receptor beta chain originates from a study of OX40 agonist ivuxolimab in advanced cancers. Study overall: With ivuxolimab, an agonistic anti-OX40 (CD134) antibody, patients were treated.

This table comes from immunoSEQ multiplex PCR, and its TCRdb copy is limited to in-frame clones, with some not included. The sample consists of about 77,000 clones, around four fifths of them appearing once. In regard to this clone: Antigen specificity is unknown.

Notes on the study in general: Still undetermined is the antigen specificity of the expanded peripheral T cells. The mean number of expanded clones was higher in CD8+ T cells than in CD4+.

Looked up from germline, CDR1 is SGHKS and CDR2 is YYEKEE (reference sequence). This CDR3 is built from 16 residues. Between the trimmed V and J ends, which lost 1 base and 2 bases, there was a span of 15 bases. V and J are TRBV5-5 and TRBJ1-2; D gene unclear. This TCR was sampled from an adult with an advanced solid tumor such as melanoma, head and neck, liver or kidney cancer. The input for sequencing was CD4+ or CD8+ T cells sorted from blood, taken in a trial of the OX40 agonist ivuxolimab. The DNA of the CDR3 is TGTGCCAGCAGCTTGCGGCCGATGGACCCCAACTATGGCTACACCTTC. As protein: CASSLRPMDPNYGYTF.